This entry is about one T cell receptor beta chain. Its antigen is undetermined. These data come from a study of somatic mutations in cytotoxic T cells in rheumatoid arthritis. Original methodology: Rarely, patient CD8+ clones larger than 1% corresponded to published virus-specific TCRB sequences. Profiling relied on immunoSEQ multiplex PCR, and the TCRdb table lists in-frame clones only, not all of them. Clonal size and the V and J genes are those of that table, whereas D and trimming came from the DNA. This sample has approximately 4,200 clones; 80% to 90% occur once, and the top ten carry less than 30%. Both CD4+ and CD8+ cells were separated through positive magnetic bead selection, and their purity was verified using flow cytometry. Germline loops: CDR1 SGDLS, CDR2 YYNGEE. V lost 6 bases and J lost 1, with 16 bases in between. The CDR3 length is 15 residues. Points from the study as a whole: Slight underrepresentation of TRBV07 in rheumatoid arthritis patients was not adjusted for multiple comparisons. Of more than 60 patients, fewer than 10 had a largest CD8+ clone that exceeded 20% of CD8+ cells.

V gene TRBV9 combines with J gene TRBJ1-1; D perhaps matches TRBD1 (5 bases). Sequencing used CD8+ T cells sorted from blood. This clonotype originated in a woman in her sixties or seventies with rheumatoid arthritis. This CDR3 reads CASNPGSTENTEAFF. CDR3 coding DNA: TGTGCCAGCAACCCAGGGTCTACCGAGAACACTGAAGCTTTCTTT.